A selection of T cell receptor beta chains follows, all from one sample in a study of blood T cell repertoires in COVID-19. Only in-frame clones appear in the TCRdb table, and some are missing; sequencing was by immunoSEQ multiplex PCR. The table includes roughly 16,000 clones, 78% detected once. The sequencing sample was made of peripheral blood. These receptors all stem from a man aged 60-69 years with active or convalescent COVID-19. The CDR3 runs from the conserved cysteine through the conserved F or W. The D gene is left open where the match is weak. Rows may omit the clone size; those that give it use once, few, many or a size class.

>TRBJ1-5|TRBV29-1|.|few
TGCAGCGCCCAGTCCGGGGAGCGGCAGCCCCAGCATTTT
CSAQSGERQPQHF
>TRBJ1-1|TRBV5-8|.|.
TGTGCCAGCAGCCCGGACGGACTAGATGAAGCTTTCTTT
CASSPDGLDEAFF
>TRBJ1-2|TRBV30|TRBD1|.
TGTGCCTGGAGTGTACAGGGGACCTATGGCTACACCTTC
CAWSVQGTYGYTF
>TRBJ2-1|TRBV4-1|TRBD2|.
TGCGCCAGCAGCCAAGAGCTAGCGGGGGGCCTTTACAATGAGCAGTTCTTC
CASSQELAGGLYNEQFF
>TRBJ2-7|TRBV7-9|TRBD2|.
TGTGCCAGCATGCGGGGGACTAGCGGGAGATACGAGCAGTACTTC
CASMRGTSGRYEQYF
>TRBJ2-7|TRBV11-2|TRBD2|.
TGTGCCAGCAGCTCAACCGGGACTAGCTCCTACGAGCAGTACTTC
CASSSTGTSSYEQYF
>TRBJ1-5|TRBV5-1|TRBD1|.
TGCGCCAGCAGCTGGGGGGACAGGGATAGCAATCAGCCCCAGCATTTT
CASSWGDRDSNQPQHF
>TRBJ1-2|TRBV7-9|.|.
TGTGCCAGCAGCACCCTACAGTATGGCTACACCTTC
CASSTLQYGYTF
>TRBJ1-3|TRBV28|TRBD1|.
TGTGCCAGTTTACGGACAGGGGCTGGAAACACCATATATTTT
CASLRTGAGNTIYF
>TRBJ2-5|TRBV5-4|TRBD1|few
TGTGCCAGCCACTGGACAGGACAAGAGACCCAGTACTTC
CASHWTGQETQYF
>TRBJ1-5|TRBV3-1/TRBV3-2|.|.
TGTGCCAGCGGTCAGGGCAATCAGCCCCAGCATTTT
CASGQGNQPQHF
>TRBJ2-1|TRBV4-1|.|.
TGCGCCAGCAGCCAAGATCTAAGGGGCAATGAGCAGTTCTTC
CASSQDLRGNEQFF
>TRBJ2-7|TRBV19|TRBD1|few
TGTGCCAGTAGTATAGATTGGGCCGGGACAGCGACCTACGAGCAGTACTTC
CASSIDWAGTATYEQYF
>TRBJ2-3|TRBV4-1|TRBD2|.
TGCGCCAGCAGCCCTCGGACTAGCGGGGGGGCAGGAGATACGCAGTATTTT
CASSPRTSGGAGDTQYF
>TRBJ1-3|TRBV7-9|TRBD1|.
TGTGCCAGCAGGGGACAGGGTGTCTCTGGAAACACCATATATTTT
CASRGQGVSGNTIYF
>TRBJ2-5|TRBV28|.|once
TGTGCCAGCAATAACCGGGACACTCGTACCCAGTACTTC
CASNNRDTRTQYF
>TRBJ1-1|TRBV6-1|TRBD1|.
TGTGCCAGCAGTGAATCCGGACAGGGGAACGCTTTCTTT
CASSESGQGNAFF
>TRBJ2-3|TRBV11-2|TRBD2|.
TGTGCCAGCAGCTTAAGAAGCGGCGGGGGTCACACAGATACGCAGTATTTT
CASSLRSGGGHTDTQYF
>TRBJ2-6|TRBV27|.|.
TGTGCCAGCAGTCCACCGATCGGGACAGGGGCCAACGTCCTGACTTTC
CASSPPIGTGANVLTF
>TRBJ1-2|TRBV4-2|.|once
TGTGCCAGCAGCCAAGGGGGCAGCTCCACGGGTGGCTACACCTTC
CASSQGGSSTGGYTF
>TRBJ2-7|TRBV2|.|.
TGTGCCAGCAGTTCTAGCTACTACGAGCAGTACTTC
CASSSSYYEQYF
>TRBJ1-1|TRBV11-3|.|once
TGTGCCAGCAGCTTCGGGGGCACTGAAGCTTTCTTT
CASSFGGTEAFF
>TRBJ1-2|TRBV30|.|.
TGTGCCTGGAGTGTACCAGGGTTTGGCTACACCTTC
CAWSVPGFGYTF
>TRBJ2-1|TRBV2|TRBD1|few
TGTGCCAGCAGTGAACCGGGACAGGGCGTCAATGAGCAGTTCTTC
CASSEPGQGVNEQFF
>TRBJ1-2|TRBV19|.|.
TGTGCCAGTAGTCCAGGGACAATTTATGGCTACACCTTC
CASSPGTIYGYTF
>TRBJ2-1|TRBV7-9|.|few
TGTGCCAGCAGCTTAGGAAGTAACGGGTTCAATGAGCAGTTCTTC
CASSLGSNGFNEQFF
>TRBJ2-1|TRBV24-1|.|.
TGTGCCACGCAGGCTTCGGAATCCTACAATGAGCAGTTCTTC
CATQASESYNEQFF
>TRBJ2-6|TRBV19|TRBD1|.
TGTGCCAGTAGTCAGACAGGGCCGGGCAGCCCTGGGGCCAACGTCCTGACTTTC
CASSQTGPGSPGANVLTF
>TRBJ1-1|TRBV5-6|.|.
TGTGCCAGTTTCGGGAGCATGAACACTGAAGCTTTCTTT
CASFGSMNTEAFF
>TRBJ1-1|TRBV9|.|.
TGTGCCAGCAGCTCCTCGGAGGAGGGAGAAGCTTTCTTT
CASSSSEEGEAFF
>TRBJ1-1|TRBV19|.|.
TGTGCCAGTAGTATCTATGATCAAGCTTTCTTT
CASSIYDQAFF
>TRBJ1-5|TRBV28|.|.
TGTGCCAGCAGGCCACAGGAAACTCAGCCCCAGCATTTT
CASRPQETQPQHF
>TRBJ2-1|TRBV11-3|.|.
TGTGCCAGCAGCTTAGATGGCACCTCCTACAATGAGCAGTTCTTC
CASSLDGTSYNEQFF
>TRBJ1-2|TRBV16|TRBD1|.
TGTGCCAGCAGCCGCAGGACAGGGGCTAACTATGGCTACACCTTC
CASSRRTGANYGYTF
>TRBJ1-6|TRBV7-9|.|few
TGTGCCAGCAGATCGGACAGTCGGGGATCCTATAATTCACCCCTCCACTTT
CASRSDSRGSYNSPLHF
>TRBJ2-7|TRBV5-6|TRBD2|.
TGTGCCAGCAGCTTGTTTGGTGGGCGGGAGGTCTCCTACGAGCAGTACTTC
CASSLFGGREVSYEQYF
>TRBJ1-2|TRBV3-1/TRBV3-2|.|once
TGTGCCAGCAGCCAATCCGACAGGACCTACGTCGGCTACACCTTC
CASSQSDRTYVGYTF
>TRBJ1-3|TRBV14|.|.
TGTGCCAGCAGCCTCTTCTCTGGAAACACCATATATTTT
CASSLFSGNTIYF
>TRBJ1-6|TRBV5-6|.|.
TGTGCCAGCAGCTTGGCCGTGGGGGCGCAGAATTCACCCCTCCACTTT
CASSLAVGAQNSPLHF
>TRBJ2-3|TRBV7-2|TRBD2|.
TGTGCCAGCAGCTTCCGACTAGCGGGAGTACAAGATACGCAGTATTTT
CASSFRLAGVQDTQYF
>TRBJ2-5|TRBV7-2|TRBD2|.
TGTGCCAGCAGCTTAGGTTATAGCGGGAGAGCAGAGACCCAGTACTTC
CASSLGYSGRAETQYF
>TRBJ2-3|TRBV14|TRBD2|.
TGTGCCAGCAGCCCTACTAGCGGCATTAGCACAGATACGCAGTATTTT
CASSPTSGISTDTQYF
>TRBJ2-6|TRBV30|TRBD1|few
TGTGCCTGGCAGGGGGCGGGTGGGGCCAACGTCCTGACTTTC
CAWQGAGGANVLTF
>TRBJ1-3|TRBV5-1|.|few
TGCGCCAGCAGCTTGGCCCCGGGAAACACCATATATTTT
CASSLAPGNTIYF
>TRBJ2-3|TRBV11-3|TRBD2|.
TGTGCCAGCAGCTTAAACGGGGGGGCATCAGATACGCAGTATTTT
CASSLNGGASDTQYF
>TRBJ1-1|TRBV27|.|.
TGTGCCAGGTTGACAGGAGCTACCACTGAAGCTTTCTTT
CARLTGATTEAFF
>TRBJ2-5|TRBV7-3|.|.
TGTGCCAGCAGCTTAATGGGGCGGAAACAAGAGACCCAGTACTTC
CASSLMGRKQETQYF
>TRBJ2-3|TRBV18|.|.
TGTGCCAGCTCACCCCAGGGTGCGTCAGATACGCAGTATTTT
CASSPQGASDTQYF